Each of the 11 T cell receptor beta chains below was sequenced from the same sample in a study of Graves' ophthalmopathy and Graves' hyperthyroidism. The authors amplified TCR beta CDR3 regions, and they did so from RNA transcripts for repertoire sequencing. First-round RT-PCR employed HTBI primers, with a second-round multiplex PCR after it. TCRdb re-analysed the multiplex PCR reads in MiXCR, keeping a single row per CDR3 protein. The repertoire includes 240,000 or so distinct CDR3 sequences, around 50% of them detected once, and around 43% sits in the top ten. The sequencing input was peripheral blood. The source of these receptors is an adult man with Graves' ophthalmopathy.

A note on this clonotype: A read error is possible here, since a much larger clone lies one base away. The chain has TRBV10-3 and TRBJ1-2; the D is unclear. Germline V gene data show CDR1 as ENHRY and CDR2 as SYGVKD. This CDR3 contains 14 residues. V lost 4 bases and J 2 bases, leaving 11 bases between the germline ends. CDR3 sequence (DNA): TGTGCCATCAGTGGGTCCTATGGGAACTATGGCTACACCTTC. It translates to CAISGSYGNYGYTF.

This clonotype was detected a few times. CDR3 in amino acids: CASSPGLLSEQYF. The CDR3 nucleotides read TGTGCCAGCAGCCCGGGACTCTTATCCGAGCAGTACTTC. The rearrangement joins TRBV7-2 to TRBJ2-7, with D tentatively TRBD2 (6 bases). Germline V gene lookup returns CDR1 SGHTA and CDR2 FQGNSA. The CDR3 contains 13 residues. V was trimmed by 5 bases and J by 6 bases, leaving 14 bases between them. Complete variable domain (other parts from reference TRBV7-2 and TRBJ2-7): GAGVSQSPSNKVTEKGKDVELRCDPISGHTALYWYRQSLGQGLEFLIYFQGNSAPDKSGLPSDRFSAERTGGSVSTLTIQRTQQEDSAVYLCASSPGLLSEQYFGPGTRLTVT.

The chain uses TRBV6-4 and TRBJ2-3; 9 bases fit TRBD1. Trimming removed 6 bases from V and 3 bases from J; junction bases left unmatched: 7. The CDR3 has 15 amino acids. Germline CDR1 is MRHNA and CDR2 is SNTAGT. The CDR3 DNA is TGTGCCAGCAGCGACAAGGGACAGGGTACAGATACGCAGTATTTT. Its protein product is CASSDKGQGTDTQYF.

This clonotype was detected a few times. The chain recombines TRBV12-3 or TRBV12-4 with TRBJ1-1; D is unresolved. Between the trimmed V and J ends, which lost 8 bases and 1 base, there was a span of 8 bases. This CDR3 has 12 amino acids. CDR3 nucleotide sequence: TGTGCCAGCCTTTGGGGGAACACTGAAGCTTTCTTT. Amino acids: CASLWGNTEAFF.

A few counts support this clonotype. The CDR3 sequence is CSVVWQGITTNTGELFF. As DNA, the CDR3 is TGCAGCGTTGTCTGGCAGGGGATTACTACGAACACCGGGGAGCTGTTTTTT. The rearrangement links TRBV29-1 to TRBJ2-2, with a possible D match to TRBD1 (6 bases). Germline lookup yields CDR1 SQVTM and CDR2 ANQGSEA. V dropped 4 bases and J dropped 0 bases, with 18 bases sitting between them. This CDR3 spans 17 amino acids.

The V gene is TRBV20-1, the J gene TRBJ2-7; 8 nucleotides agree with TRBD2. Germline V CDR1 and CDR2: DFQATT, SNEGSKA (reference sequence). There are 14 residues in the CDR3. J lost 3 bases, V lost 4 bases, and 8 bases had no gene match. The CDR3 sequence: CSATSWAGGYEQYF. CDR3 DNA: TGCAGTGCTACCAGTTGGGCGGGAGGCTACGAGCAGTACTTC.

This clonotype was counted a few times. CDR3 in amino acids: CASSIGGLQYEQYF. The CDR3 coding sequence is TGTGCCAGTAGTATTGGAGGACTACAATACGAGCAGTACTTC. The chain has TRBV19 and TRBJ2-7; tentative D call: TRBD2 (6 bases). Trimming removed 3 bases at V and 4 bases at J, with 13 bases between. The CDR3 spans 14 residues. Per germline, CDR1 LNHDA and CDR2 SQIVND (reference sequence).

V is TRBV7-2 and J is TRBJ2-6, with 9 bases matching TRBD1. Looked up from germline, CDR1 is SGHTA and CDR2 is FQGNSA. The CDR3 length is 18 residues. Trimming removed 5 bases from V and 0 bases from J; junction bases left unmatched: 8. The CDR3 region is CASSANRGQISGANVLTF. CDR3 coding DNA: TGTGCCAGCAGCGCCAACAGGGGGCAAATCTCTGGGGCCAACGTCCTGACTTTC.

The chain uses TRBV29-1 and TRBJ2-5; D gene uncertain. Germline CDR1 and CDR2: SQVTM and ANQGSEA. The CDR3 loop spans 13 amino acids. CDR3 bases: TGCAACGGTTGGCGCACAGAGAAAGGGACCCAGTACTTC. Its translation: CNGWRTEKGTQYF.

The chain employs TRBV29-1 and TRBJ1-1; D remains ambiguous. CDR3 length equals 11 residues. Trimming left V 7 bases short and J 6 bases short, with 12 bases between. Per the germline V gene, CDR1 is SQVTM and CDR2 is ANQGSEA. The CDR3 bases are TGCAGCGCATATAGAACGGCTGAAGCTTTCTTT. Translated: CSAYRTAEAFF.

The V gene is TRBV20-1, the J gene TRBJ2-2; D is unresolved. The CDR3 runs 10 residues. The V end lost 0 bases, the J end lost 10 bases, and 3 bases lay between the germline ends. The germline V gene encodes CDR1 DFQATT and CDR2 SNEGSKA (reference sequence). CDR3 coding DNA: TGCAGTGCTAGAGACGTGGAGCTGTTTTTT. Translation: CSARDVELFF.